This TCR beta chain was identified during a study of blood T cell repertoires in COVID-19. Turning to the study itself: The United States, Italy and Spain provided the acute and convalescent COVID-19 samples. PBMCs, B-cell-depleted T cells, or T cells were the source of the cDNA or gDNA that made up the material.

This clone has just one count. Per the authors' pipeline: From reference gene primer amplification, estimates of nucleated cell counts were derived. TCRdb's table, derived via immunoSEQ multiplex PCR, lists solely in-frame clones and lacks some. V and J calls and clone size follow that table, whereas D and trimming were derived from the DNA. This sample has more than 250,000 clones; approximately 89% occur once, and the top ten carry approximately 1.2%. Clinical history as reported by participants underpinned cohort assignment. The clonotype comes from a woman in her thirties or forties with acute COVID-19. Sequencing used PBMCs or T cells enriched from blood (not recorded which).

DNA for the CDR3: TGTGCCATCTCGGGACAGGGGGCTTATCAGCCCCAGCATTTT. Residues: CAISGQGAYQPQHF. The chain is built from TRBV10-3 and TRBJ1-5; 12 bases match TRBD1. J gave up 5 bases and V 8 bases, and 4 bases lay outside the gene matches. The germline gives CDR1 ENHRY, CDR2 SYGVKD. The CDR3 has 14 residues.